Presented here are 27 T cell receptor beta chains from one specimen sequenced in a study of T cell responses to AZD1222 COVID-19 vaccine. TCRdb keeps only in-frame clones here, not all; method: immunoSEQ multiplex PCR. The sample consists of 72,000 or so clones, less than 85% of them appearing once. The sample consisted of peripheral blood, taken on day 0 of AZD1222 vaccination. These receptors all come from an adult in good health.

This chain connects TRBV9 to TRBJ1-3; D is uncertain. From germline, CDR1 is SGDLS and CDR2 YYNGEE. The V end lost 3 bases, the J end lost 0 bases, and 10 bases lay between the germline ends. The CDR3 totals 15 residues. This CDR3 reads CASSGNTSSGNTIYF. Here the CDR3 DNA reads TGTGCCAGCAGCGGAAACACCAGCTCTGGAAACACCATATATTTT.

This chain joins TRBV5-4 and TRBJ1-2; TRBD1 is a possible D gene (6 bases). Germline CDR1 and CDR2: SGHNT and YYREEE (reference sequence). With 5 bases removed from V and 3 bases from J, the gap between germline ends came to 14 bases. The CDR3 contains 14 residues. This CDR3 is CASRRGGDDYGYTF. In DNA, the CDR3 is TGTGCCAGCAGGCGAGGGGGTGACGACTATGGCTACACCTTC.

The rearrangement uses TRBV7-2 and TRBJ2-1, with D possibly called TRBD1 or TRBD2 (5 bases each). There are 15 residues in the CDR3. V lost 6 bases to trimming and J lost 0 bases, with 12 bases between them. Germline-derived CDR1 and CDR2 are SGHTA and FQGNSA. CDR3 sequence: CASSTRGVSYNEQFF. Written as DNA, the CDR3 is TGTGCCAGCAGTACCAGAGGGGTCTCCTACAATGAGCAGTTCTTC.

The rearrangement joins TRBV27 to TRBJ1-1; 9 nucleotides align to TRBD1. This CDR3 is built from 14 residues. V lost 5 bases, J lost 12 bases, and 13 bases stayed unmatched. CDR1 MNHEY and CDR2 SMNVEV come from the germline V gene (reference sequence). CDR3 DNA sequence: TGTGCCAGCAGTCAAAGAGGGACAGGGCTTGTGCCTTTCTTT. The encoded protein is CASSQRGTGLVPFF.

The rearrangement joins TRBV6-5 to TRBJ2-2; 9 bases fit TRBD1. Germline V gives CDR1 MNHEY, CDR2 SVGAGI. V shed 9 bases, J shed 8 bases, and the junction held 10 bases outside the gene matches. This CDR3 has 14 amino acids. The CDR3 loop is CASSSGTGIGELFF. The CDR3 DNA reads as TGTGCCAGTTCCTCCGGGACAGGGATTGGGGAGCTGTTTTTT.

The rearrangement uses TRBV7-2 and TRBJ2-3; tentatively, D is TRBD1 or TRBD2 (6 bases each). V lost 5 bases, J lost 5 bases, and 14 bases lay in between. CDR3 length equals 14 residues. The germline gives CDR1 SGHTA, CDR2 FQGNSA. This chain's CDR3 is CASSVSGGGDTQYF. CDR3 bases: TGTGCCAGCAGCGTCTCAGGAGGGGGAGATACGCAGTATTTT. Full variable domain (remainder filled in from reference TRBV7-2 and TRBJ2-3): GAGVSQSPSNKVTEKGKDVELRCDPISGHTALYWYRQSLGQGLEFLIYFQGNSAPDKSGLPSDRFSAERTGGSVSTLTIQRTQQEDSAVYLCASSVSGGGDTQYFGPGTRLTVL.

The rearrangement uses TRBV6-5 and TRBJ1-1; 9 bases are a match to TRBD1. The V gene end was trimmed by 4 bases and the J gene end by 8 bases; junction bases not matched to a gene: 5. Germline lookup yields CDR1 MNHEY and CDR2 SVGAGI. The CDR3 is 13 residues long. CDR3 DNA: TGTGCCAGCAGTTCGACTGACAGGGGGGAAGCTTTCTTT. This sequence encodes CASSSTDRGEAFF.

This chain links TRBV5-1 with TRBJ2-3; a possible D gene is TRBD2 (5 bases). The CDR3 has 14 residues. V dropped 4 bases and J dropped 6 bases, with 15 bases sitting between them. The germline gives CDR1 SGHRS, CDR2 YFSETQ. CDR3 nucleotides: TGCGCCAGCAGCCCGGAGGTGAGACGGGATACGCAGTATTTT. Its translation: CASSPEVRRDTQYF.

The chain recombines TRBV6-5 with TRBJ2-7; 7 bases match TRBD2. Germline lookup yields CDR1 MNHEY and CDR2 SVGAGI. After removal of 4 bases from V and 4 bases from J, the junction contained 10 bases not matched to a gene. The CDR3 runs to 15 residues. The DNA of the CDR3 is TGTGCCAGCAGTTTGGGGGGGTGGGGATCATACGAGCAGTACTTC. Translation: CASSLGGWGSYEQYF.

V gene TRBV10-1 combines with J gene TRBJ2-7, with D perhaps matching TRBD1 (5 bases). V was clipped by 6 bases and J by 4 bases, with 7 bases between them. CDR3 size: 11 residues. Germline V gene sequence: CDR1 WNHNN, CDR2 SYGVQD (reference sequence). CDR3 DNA sequence: TGCGCCAGCAGCCAGGGTTACGAGCAGTACTTC. As protein: CASSQGYEQYF.

The genes are TRBV7-2 and TRBJ2-3, with 7 bases lining up with TRBD2. Germline V gene sequence: CDR1 SGHTA, CDR2 FQGNSA. The CDR3 totals 15 residues. V shed 6 bases and J 3 bases; nucleotides not matched to a gene: 9. The CDR3 spells CASRGGGYRTDTQYF. For the CDR3, the DNA is TGTGCCAGCAGGGGGGGAGGGTATCGGACAGATACGCAGTATTTT.

The chain carries TRBV2 and TRBJ1-2; D remains unclear. This CDR3 is built from 14 residues. V lost 4 bases to trimming and J lost 4 bases, with 13 bases between them. Germline V gene lookup returns CDR1 SNHLY and CDR2 FYNNEI. CDR3 DNA: TGTGCCAGCAGTGCTCAGGTGACGGGCTATGGCTACACCTTC. Protein sequence: CASSAQVTGYGYTF. Complete variable domain (other parts from reference TRBV2 and TRBJ1-2): EPEVTQTPSHQVTQMGQEVILRCVPISNHLYFYWYRQILGQKVEFLVSFYNNEISEKSEIFDDQFSVERPDGSNFTLKIRSTKLEDSAMYFCASSAQVTGYGYTFGSGTRLTVV.

This rearrangement joins TRBV20-1 to TRBJ1-4, with D unresolved. This CDR3 has 11 amino acids. Trimming left V 2 bases short and J 8 bases short, with 6 bases between. Germline V lookup: CDR1 DFQATT, CDR2 SNEGSKA (reference sequence). The CDR3 DNA sequence: TGCAGTGCTAGAAACGGCGAAAAACTGTTTTTT. Amino acids: CSARNGEKLFF.

This chain uses TRBV11-2 with TRBJ2-5, with 8 bases that match TRBD2. The V gene end was trimmed by 5 bases and the J gene end by 9 bases; junction bases not matched to a gene: 17. The V gene's germline CDR1 is SGHAT and CDR2 FQNNGV. The CDR3 runs to 16 residues. CDR3 DNA: TGTGCCAGCAGCCTAAGGGATCCCGGGGGGGAGGTGGCCCAGTACTTC. Translating gives CASSLRDPGGEVAQYF.

By share, this clone counts as medium-sized. The chain is built from TRBV6-2 or TRBV6-3 and TRBJ2-2; the D is unclear. The germline V gene encodes CDR1 MNHEY and CDR2 SVGEGT. The CDR3 runs 17 residues. Deletions cut 3 bases from V and 1 base from J, with 15 bases between. The CDR3 sequence: CASSYNLALLNTGELFF. The CDR3, as DNA: TGTGCCAGCAGTTATAACTTGGCTCTTTTGAACACCGGGGAGCTGTTTTTT.

This sequence joins TRBV5-6 and TRBJ2-1; 10 bases align to TRBD1. V gave up 6 bases and J gave up 8 bases; unmatched junction bases: 2. CDR1 is SGHDT, CDR2 YYEEEE, per germline. CDR3 length: 12 amino acids. CDR3 protein: CASIGQGDEQFF. CDR3 in DNA: TGTGCCAGCATCGGACAGGGGGATGAGCAGTTCTTC.

This chain joins TRBV11-3 and TRBJ1-2, with a tentative D call TRBD1 (5 bases). CDR1 and CDR2 (germline): SGHNT, YENEEA. CDR3 length: 11 amino acids. V lost 10 bases, J lost 8 bases, and 14 bases lay in between. The CDR3, as DNA: TGTGCCACCTTGGGGGGGAACGGCTACACCTTC. Its translation is CATLGGNGYTF.

This clone appeared a single time. The chain recombines TRBV5-4 with TRBJ1-1; weak D call: TRBD1 (6 bases). The CDR3 extends over 15 amino acids. Looked up from germline, CDR1 is SGHNT and CDR2 is YYREEE (reference sequence). V lost 4 bases, J lost 1 base, and 14 bases lay in between. The CDR3 reads CASSPKPDRNTEAFF. As DNA, the CDR3 is TGTGCCAGCAGCCCGAAGCCGGACAGGAACACTGAAGCTTTCTTT.

This sequence joins TRBV19 and TRBJ1-1; no definite D call. V shed 5 bases and J shed 0 bases, with 13 bases lying between them. The CDR3 spans 15 residues. CDR1 and CDR2 from the germline V gene are LNHDA and SQIVND (reference sequence). The CDR3 sequence: CASSPLGALNTEAFF. Written as DNA, the CDR3 is TGTGCCAGTAGTCCCTTAGGCGCGCTGAACACTGAAGCTTTCTTT.

The chain combines TRBV4-1 with TRBJ1-3; 8 bases map to TRBD1. This CDR3 spans 18 amino acids. V lost 0 bases to trimming and J lost 3 bases; unmatched junction nucleotides: 10. Germline V gene data show CDR1 as MGHRA and CDR2 as YSYEKL. The CDR3 nucleotides are TGCGCCAGCAGCCAAGATTGGGCTCCTGACAGGGGTGGAAACACCATATATTTT. This gives the protein CASSQDWAPDRGGNTIYF.

This sequence joins TRBV5-1 and TRBJ2-7, with D possibly being TRBD1 (6 bases). The germline V gene has CDR1 SGHRS and CDR2 YFSETQ. The CDR3 is 14 amino acids. Trimming left V 3 bases short and J 0 bases short, with 10 bases between. Here the CDR3 reads CASSSRDISYEQYF. In DNA form, the CDR3 reads TGCGCCAGCAGCTCCCGGGACATCTCCTACGAGCAGTACTTC.

This rearrangement joins TRBV20-1 to TRBJ1-1; D is unresolved. V was pared by 6 bases and J by 2 bases, with 16 bases between. The CDR3 is 14 residues long. Per the germline V gene, CDR1 is DFQATT and CDR2 is SNEGSKA (reference sequence). In nucleotides, the CDR3 is TGCAGTGCCAGTGGTCAGAACCCAAACACTGAAGCTTTCTTT. It yields the protein CSASGQNPNTEAFF.

The chain combines TRBV6-5 with TRBJ1-2; 9 bases match TRBD1. V dropped 5 bases and J dropped 8; count of bases not matched to a gene: 6. In germline, CDR1 is MNHEY, CDR2 SVGAGI. CDR3 length: 13 residues. CDR3 in DNA: TGTGCCAGCAGTCGACAGGGGGGAGGAGGCTACACCTTC. Translating gives CASSRQGGGGYTF.

The V gene is TRBV4-1, the J gene TRBJ1-6; possible D gene TRBD1, 6 bases. Germline V CDR1 and CDR2: MGHRA, YSYEKL. Trimming stripped 4 bases from V and 0 bases from J, with 16 bases between. This CDR3 has 18 amino acids. CDR3 nucleotides: TGCGCCAGCAGCCTTGGGACTGTGGACAGCTCCTATAATTCACCCCTCCACTTT. Amino acid sequence: CASSLGTVDSSYNSPLHF.

A single count supports this clone. The V call is TRBV5-8, the J call TRBJ2-5, with D perhaps being TRBD1 or TRBD2 (5 bases each). V was trimmed by 4 bases and J by 2 bases, leaving 18 bases between them. CDR1 and CDR2 (germline): SGHTS, YDEGEE. This CDR3 is 16 amino acids long. The CDR3 bases are TGTGCCAGCAGCACCGGGACCACCCCGGGGCAAGAGACCCAGTACTTC. This encodes CASSTGTTPGQETQYF.

In this sample, this clone turned up a few times. The chain combines TRBV2 with TRBJ2-7; D perhaps matches TRBD2 (6 bases). The CDR3 spans 15 residues. V dropped 2 bases and J dropped 6 bases, with 17 bases sitting between them. Germline CDR1 reads SNHLY; CDR2 reads FYNNEI. In DNA, the CDR3 is TGTGCCAGCAGTGAACAATCACAATCGACTAGCGAGCAGTACTTC. Protein sequence: CASSEQSQSTSEQYF.

The chain couples TRBV3-1 (or the pseudogene TRBV3-2) to TRBJ1-1; tentatively, D is TRBD1 (6 bases). Germline V gives CDR1 LGHDT, CDR2 YNNKEL (reference sequence). The ends were cut back, 4 bases at V and 7 bases at J, with 10 bases in the middle. The CDR3 length is 12 residues. The chain's CDR3 is CASSRGGLEAFF. The CDR3 nucleotides read TGTGCCAGCAGCCGGGGGGGCCTTGAAGCTTTCTTT.